The rows below give T cell receptor beta chains drawn from one sample of a study of cytomegalovirus exposure and HLA in healthy donors. Generated by immunoSEQ multiplex PCR, the TCRdb table keeps only in-frame clones and is missing some. Among approximately 110,000 clones listed, roughly 68% were seen once. Sequencing was carried out using PBMCs. These receptors were collected from a woman aged 30 to 39 in good health and CMV-seronegative. CDR3s include the opening cysteine and the closing phenylalanine or tryptophan. The D gene is left open where the match is weak. Rows give clone size only sometimes, using once, few, many, or a class for an expanded clone.

size | J | V | D | CDR3 | DNA
. | TRBJ2-1 | TRBV28 | TRBD2 | CASSSGLAGGDEQFF | TGTGCCAGCAGTTCGGGACTAGCGGGAGGTGATGAGCAGTTCTTC
. | TRBJ2-7 | TRBV11-2 | . | CASSFSRSGDLGREQYF | TGTGCCAGCAGCTTCAGCAGATCAGGGGACCTGGGTCGCGAGCAGTACTTC
once | TRBJ2-1 | TRBV6-1 | TRBD2 | CASDNLGLAGGVQFF | TGTGCCAGCGACAACCTAGGACTAGCGGGAGGGGTGCAGTTCTTC
. | TRBJ1-1 | TRBV5-4 | . | CASSLVGNRANLNTEAFF | TGTGCCAGCAGCCTTGTTGGTAACAGGGCGAACTTGAACACTGAAGCTTTCTTT
. | TRBJ2-1 | TRBV5-1 | TRBD2 | CASSLAGGGNRDEQFF | TGCGCCAGCAGCTTGGCTGGGGGGGGGAACCGTGATGAGCAGTTCTTC
few | TRBJ2-7 | TRBV2 | . | CASLTLRTTGEQYF | TGTGCCAGCCTAACCCTAAGGACAACCGGGGAGCAGTACTTC
few | TRBJ2-2 | TRBV7-8 | . | CASSLGTSGTGELFF | TGTGCCAGCAGCTTGGGCACCTCGGGGACCGGGGAGCTGTTTTTT
. | TRBJ1-1 | TRBV7-9 | . | CASSLTQGHTEAFF | TGTGCCAGCAGCTTAACCCAGGGGCACACTGAAGCTTTCTTT
few | TRBJ2-3 | TRBV6-5 | . | CASSYSRGRDTQYF | TGTGCCAGCAGTTACTCGCGGGGGCGGGATACGCAGTATTTT
. | TRBJ1-5 | TRBV15 | TRBD1 | CATSRDGQGGNQPQHF | TGTGCCACCAGCAGGGACGGACAGGGCGGCAATCAGCCCCAGCATTTT
. | TRBJ1-3 | TRBV7-6 | . | CASSLATASGNTIYF | TGTGCCAGCAGCTTAGCTACAGCCTCCGGAAACACCATATATTTT
. | TRBJ2-7 | TRBV4-3 | . | CASSWGPRGEQYF | TGCGCCAGCTCTTGGGGCCCTCGGGGGGAGCAGTACTTC
. | TRBJ2-2 | TRBV9 | TRBD2 | CASSVLSGRNTGELFF | TGTGCCAGCAGCGTCCTTAGCGGGAGGAACACCGGGGAGCTGTTTTTT
. | TRBJ2-2 | TRBV4-3 | TRBD2 | CASRRGLAHTGELFF | TGCGCCAGCAGAAGGGGACTAGCTCACACCGGGGAGCTGTTTTTT
. | TRBJ2-1 | TRBV29-1 | . | CSVETSSRDEQFF | TGCAGCGTTGAAACGTCCTCCCGCGATGAGCAGTTCTTC
. | TRBJ2-2 | TRBV5-1 | . | CASSNSGNTGELFF | TGCGCCAGCAGCAATTCAGGGAACACCGGGGAGCTGTTTTTT
. | TRBJ1-2 | TRBV19 | TRBD1 | CASTPQGTGLNNYGYTF | TGTGCCAGTACCCCCCAGGGGACAGGCCTGAATAACTATGGCTACACCTTC
. | TRBJ1-5 | TRBV28 | . | CASITPNQPQHF | TGTGCCAGCATAACTCCGAATCAGCCCCAGCATTTT
many | TRBJ1-1 | TRBV10-3 | TRBD1 | CAISDGQEPNTEAFF | TGTGCCATCAGTGACGGACAGGAACCGAACACTGAAGCTTTCTTT
. | TRBJ2-1 | TRBV7-7 | TRBD1 | CASSVGTGRMNEQFF | TGTGCTAGCAGCGTGGGGACAGGGCGGATGAATGAGCAGTTCTTC
few | TRBJ2-7 | TRBV4-2 | TRBD1 | CASSLPGQGAYEQYF | TGTGCCAGCAGCCTTCCGGGACAGGGGGCCTACGAGCAGTACTTC
few | TRBJ1-5 | TRBV19 | . | CASSIDRGGTSNQPQHF | TGTGCCAGTAGTATAGATCGTGGAGGGACTAGCAATCAGCCCCAGCATTTT
. | TRBJ1-1 | TRBV9 | . | CASSVEVEEGAFF | TGTGCCAGCAGCGTAGAAGTGGAGGAGGGAGCTTTCTTT
. | TRBJ1-1 | TRBV27 | TRBD1 | CASSPAGGLSTEAFF | TGTGCCAGCAGTCCCGCAGGGGGCTTGAGCACTGAAGCTTTCTTT
. | TRBJ1-2 | TRBV10-3 | . | CAISESGQGNYGYTF | TGTGCCATCAGTGAGTCGGGGCAGGGGAACTATGGCTACACCTTC
. | TRBJ2-1 | TRBV5-1 | . | CASRFGGLGSYNEQFF | TGCGCCAGCAGATTTGGAGGGTTGGGGTCCTACAATGAGCAGTTCTTC
. | TRBJ2-2 | TRBV11-3 | TRBD2 | CASSFASGNTGELFF | TGTGCCAGCAGCTTTGCTAGCGGTAACACCGGGGAGCTGTTTTTT
. | TRBJ2-2 | TRBV5-1 | . | CASSLDYRTGELFF | TGCGCCAGCAGCTTGGACTACCGCACCGGGGAGCTGTTTTTT
few | TRBJ1-1 | TRBV29-1 | . | CSVESLTRSEAFF | TGCAGCGTCGAGAGCCTAACGAGATCCGAAGCTTTCTTT
. | TRBJ2-1 | TRBV30 | TRBD2 | CAWSPIGLAGGGAQFF | TGTGCCTGGAGTCCTATCGGTCTAGCGGGGGGGGGTGCGCAGTTCTTC
. | TRBJ1-2 | TRBV29-1 | TRBD1 | CSVGTGAYYGYTF | TGCAGCGTGGGGACAGGGGCCTACTATGGCTACACCTTC
. | TRBJ1-1 | TRBV7-2 | . | CASSLGRNTEAFF | TGTGCCAGCAGCTTAGGGAGGAACACTGAAGCTTTCTTT
. | TRBJ2-1 | TRBV5-4 | TRBD2 | CASSLRGGRVSNNEQFF | TGTGCCAGCAGCTTGCGGGGGGGGAGAGTGTCCAACAATGAGCAGTTCTTC
. | TRBJ2-5 | TRBV9 | TRBD1 | CASSHTGDETQYF | TGTGCCAGCAGCCATACAGGGGATGAGACCCAGTACTTC
. | TRBJ2-7 | TRBV6-4 | TRBD1 | CASSDQAGGSYEQYF | TGTGCCAGCAGTGACCAGGCAGGGGGCTCCTACGAGCAGTACTTC
. | TRBJ1-6 | TRBV9 | . | CASSAGPQGNSPLHF | TGTGCCAGCAGCGCCGGCCCCCAGGGAAATTCACCCCTCCACTTT
. | TRBJ2-7 | TRBV7-3 | TRBD2 | CASSPGLGGEQYF | TGTGCCAGCAGCCCGGGACTAGGGGGCGAGCAGTACTTC
. | TRBJ1-5 | TRBV29-1 | TRBD1 | CSVAGQGADQPQHF | TGCAGCGTTGCGGGGCAGGGGGCAGATCAGCCCCAGCATTTT
. | TRBJ2-7 | TRBV27 | . | CASSSRVSYEQYF | TGTGCCAGCAGTTCTCGGGTTAGCTACGAGCAGTACTTC